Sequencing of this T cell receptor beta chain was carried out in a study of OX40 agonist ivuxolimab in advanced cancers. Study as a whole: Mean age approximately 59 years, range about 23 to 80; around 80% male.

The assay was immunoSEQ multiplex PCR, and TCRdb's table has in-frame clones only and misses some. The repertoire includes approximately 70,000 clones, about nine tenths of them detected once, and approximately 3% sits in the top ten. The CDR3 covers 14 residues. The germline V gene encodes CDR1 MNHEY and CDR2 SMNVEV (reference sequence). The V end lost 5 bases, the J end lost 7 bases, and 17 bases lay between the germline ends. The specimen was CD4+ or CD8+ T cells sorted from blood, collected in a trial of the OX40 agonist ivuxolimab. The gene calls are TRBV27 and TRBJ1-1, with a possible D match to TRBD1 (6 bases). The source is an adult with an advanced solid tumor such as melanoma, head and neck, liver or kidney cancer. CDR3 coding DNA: TGTGCCAGCAGTAGCGACAGGAAGGGAAATGAAGCTTTCTTT. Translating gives CASSSDRKGNEAFF.